A selection of T cell receptor beta chains follows, all from one sample in a study of blood T cell repertoires in COVID-19. Sequencing used immunoSEQ multiplex PCR; TCRdb keeps in-frame clones, though not all of them. The sample lists under 130,000 clones, 80% to 90% occurring once. What was sequenced was peripheral blood. These receptor sequences come from an older woman with acute or convalescent COVID-19. Each CDR3 is given with its conserved first and last residue. Fields, in order: clone size, V gene, D gene, J gene, CDR3 DNA, CDR3 protein. D genes are given only for firm matches. Size is omitted from some rows. Given values are once, few, many or a class for expanded clones.

NA	TRBV7-9	TRBD1	TRBJ2-7	TGTGCCAGCAGCCTGACAGGGGCTTCCTACGAGCAGTACTTC	CASSLTGASYEQYF
NA	TRBV3-1/TRBV3-2	NA	TRBJ2-2	TGTGCCAGCAGCCAGCGGGGGCCGGGAACCGGGGAGCTGTTTTTT	CASSQRGPGTGELFF
once	TRBV28	TRBD2	TRBJ2-2	TGTGCCAGCAGTACACCGGGACTAGCGGGAGAGGACACCGGGGAGCTGTTTTTT	CASSTPGLAGEDTGELFF
NA	TRBV9	TRBD1	TRBJ1-3	TGTGCCAGCAGCGCGGCAGGGGGTCCTGGAAACACCATATATTTT	CASSAAGGPGNTIYF
NA	TRBV7-9	TRBD2	TRBJ2-1	TGTGCCAGCAGCCCACCTACTAGCGGAATCTACAATGAGCAGTTCTTC	CASSPPTSGIYNEQFF
once	TRBV7-9	NA	TRBJ2-7	TGTGCCAGCAGCTTTGGCGACAGGACATCCTACGAGCAGTACTTC	CASSFGDRTSYEQYF
NA	TRBV7-9	TRBD2	TRBJ2-5	TGTGCCAGCAGCTCGCTAGCGGAAGAGACCCAGTACTTC	CASSSLAEETQYF
NA	TRBV5-1	TRBD1	TRBJ2-3	TGCGCCAGCAGCGGCGGGACAGGACCCACAGATACGCAGTATTTT	CASSGGTGPTDTQYF
NA	TRBV6-5	TRBD1	TRBJ2-7	TGTGCCAGCAGTTACTCGGACAGGAGGTACGAGCAGTACTTC	CASSYSDRRYEQYF
NA	TRBV29-1	NA	TRBJ2-2	TGCAGCGTTCAAACTGCCTTCGTCTCCGGGGAGCTGTTTTTT	CSVQTAFVSGELFF
NA	TRBV30	NA	TRBJ2-1	TGTGCCTGGACACACAGGGGAGGAGGCTACAATGAGCAGTTCTTC	CAWTHRGGGYNEQFF
once	TRBV24-1	TRBD1	TRBJ2-3	TGTGCCACCAGTGATTTTAGAGGACAGGGAGATACGCAGTATTTT	CATSDFRGQGDTQYF
NA	TRBV7-2	TRBD2	TRBJ2-1	TGTGCCAGCAGGCCCTCCGCGGGGGGGGTTTACAATGAGCAGTTCTTC	CASRPSAGGVYNEQFF
NA	TRBV7-9	TRBD2	TRBJ2-5	TGTGCCAGCAGCTTAGTTGCGAGCGGGAGTACGGAGACCCAGTACTTC	CASSLVASGSTETQYF
NA	TRBV15	NA	TRBJ1-3	TGTGCCACCAGCCCCCAGCGGTCCGGAAACACCATATATTTT	CATSPQRSGNTIYF
NA	TRBV27	NA	TRBJ1-5	TGTGCCAGCCCAAACGACGGGACATGCAATCAGCCCCAGCATTTT	CASPNDGTCNQPQHF
NA	TRBV9	TRBD2	TRBJ2-1	TGTGCCAGCACGACCGGGGGGGAACACAATGAGCAGTTCTTC	CASTTGGEHNEQFF
NA	TRBV6-2/TRBV6-3	TRBD1	TRBJ1-5	TGTGCCAGCAGTTACGGGACAGGCAATCAGCCCCAGCATTTT	CASSYGTGNQPQHF
NA	TRBV7-8	TRBD1	TRBJ2-3	TGTGCCAGCAGCTCCGACACCGGGACAGGGGTGGCAGATACGCAGTATTTT	CASSSDTGTGVADTQYF
once	TRBV4-3	TRBD2	TRBJ2-3	TGCGCCAGCAGCCCGCGGACTAGCGGGGGTCAGGGAGATACGCAGTATTTT	CASSPRTSGGQGDTQYF
NA	TRBV5-6	TRBD1	TRBJ1-3	TGTGCCAGCAGCTGGGGACAGCTCTCTGGAAACACCATATATTTT	CASSWGQLSGNTIYF
NA	TRBV5-1	NA	TRBJ1-1	TGCGCCAGCGGCGAAGGGGCGCGAATGAACACTGAAGCTTTCTTT	CASGEGARMNTEAFF
NA	TRBV2	NA	TRBJ2-1	TGTGCCAGCAGTGTCAGTGGTCTCCATGAGCAGTTCTTC	CASSVSGLHEQFF
NA	TRBV19	TRBD2	TRBJ2-2	TGTGCCAGTAGTACGGGGAGGGGCAGCGGGGAGCTGTTTTTT	CASSTGRGSGELFF
NA	TRBV7-9	NA	TRBJ1-5	TGTGCCAGCAGCACTGGGCCTGATCAGCCCCAGCATTTT	CASSTGPDQPQHF
NA	TRBV4-3	NA	TRBJ1-6	TGCGCCAGCAGCCATATCGGGAGTAATTCACCCCTCCACTTT	CASSHIGSNSPLHF